This T cell receptor (beta chain) appears in the sequencing data of a study of shared clonotypes between healthy human individuals. Study-level background: The composition of the donors was two women and a few men aged 18 to 49. Broader study findings: The researchers took only blood, and tissue repertoires probably look different.

Assay: immunoSEQ multiplex PCR; the TCRdb copy retains only in-frame clones and omits some. In the table there are approximately 1.5 million clones, approximately 98% of which are singletons. In regard to this clone: Its specificity is unknown. Within the sample, other DNA sequences also encode this same CDR3.

Germline CDR1 reads SQVTM; CDR2 reads ANQGSEA. V gave up 3 bases and J gave up 1 base, with 6 bases separating them. This CDR3 region has 13 residues. This TCR derives from a man aged 25 to 40 in good health. The sequenced material came from naive CD4+ T cells sorted from blood. The subset here: CD45RA+ positively selected. The genes are TRBV29-1 and TRBJ2-2; possibly TRBD1 for D (6 bases). This chain's CDR3 is CSVDRGNTGELFF. The DNA for the CDR3 is TGCAGCGTTGACAGGGGGAACACCGGGGAGCTGTTTTTT.